The clone carrying this TCR beta chain was seen many times. The antigen is unknown. TCRdb reanalysed the 5' RACE reads using MiXCR and keeps one entry per CDR3 protein. The table shows 700,000 to 850,000 distinct CDR3 sequences, with 10% to 15% occurring only once. The source of the sample is a study of CD8 T cells in ankylosing spondylitis. Findings of the study overall: Made up of about eight highly homologous variants, a TCR beta motif appeared characteristic of ankylosing spondylitis blood. Within peripheral blood, clones linked to disease were CD8+ and relatively rare.

V was clipped by 4 bases and J by 9 bases; unmatched bases: 8. This CDR3 spans 15 amino acids. CDR1 and CDR2 from the germline V gene are ENHRY and SYGVKD. The gene calls are TRBV10-3 and TRBJ2-1; TRBD2 agrees at 11 bases. Sequenced material: blood, either unsorted or a sorted T cell fraction (not recorded which). This clonotype was obtained from a male donor with ankylosing spondylitis. The CDR3 here is CAISGDSGGAGEQFF. DNA of the CDR3: TGTGCCATCAGTGGAGATAGCGGGGGGGCTGGTGAGCAGTTCTTC.